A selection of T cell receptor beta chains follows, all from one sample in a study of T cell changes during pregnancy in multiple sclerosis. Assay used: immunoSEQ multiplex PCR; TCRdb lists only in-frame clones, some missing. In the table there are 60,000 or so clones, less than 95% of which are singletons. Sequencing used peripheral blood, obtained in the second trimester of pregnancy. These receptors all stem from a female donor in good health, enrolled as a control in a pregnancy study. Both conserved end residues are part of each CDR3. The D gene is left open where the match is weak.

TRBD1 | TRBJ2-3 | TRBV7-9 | TGTGCCAGCTGCATTGGGGACAGGGATGCAGATACGCAGTATTTT | CASCIGDRDADTQYF
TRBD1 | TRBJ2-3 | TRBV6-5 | TGTGCCAGCAGTAAACAGACAGGGGGCCCCCATTTT | CASSKQTGGPHF
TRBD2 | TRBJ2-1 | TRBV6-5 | TGTGCCAGCACCCCCCAAGCGGGGCGCTACAATGAGCAGTTCTTC | CASTPQAGRYNEQFF
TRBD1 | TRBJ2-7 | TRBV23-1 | TGCGCCAGCAGTCGGACCCGGACAGGCTCCGACTACGAGCAGTACTTC | CASSRTRTGSDYEQYF
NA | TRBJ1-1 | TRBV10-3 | TGTGCCATCAGTGAGGCAGGGGATAACACTGAAGCTTTCTTT | CAISEAGDNTEAFF
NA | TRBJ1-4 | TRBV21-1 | TGTGCCAGCACAGGGGGCGAAAAACTGTTTTTT | CASTGGEKLFF
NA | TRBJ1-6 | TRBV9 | TGTGCCAGCAGCGTAGGGTTGGAGAATTCACCCCTCCACTTT | CASSVGLENSPLHF
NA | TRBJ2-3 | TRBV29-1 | TGCACCGCGGGGGCCCTCTTAGTCGATACGCAGTATTTT | CTAGALLVDTQYF
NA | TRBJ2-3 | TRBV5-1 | TGCGCCAGCAGCCCCGGTCAAACGACAGTGGGAGATACGCAGTATTTT | CASSPGQTTVGDTQYF
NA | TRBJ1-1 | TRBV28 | TGTGCCAGCAGTCCCCCACGGGGGAACACTGAAGCTTTCTTT | CASSPPRGNTEAFF
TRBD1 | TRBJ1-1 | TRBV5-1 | TGCGCCAGCAGCAAGACAGGGTACACTGAAGCTTTCTTT | CASSKTGYTEAFF
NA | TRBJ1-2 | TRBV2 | TGTGCCAGCAGTGACACAACGCCTGGAGGTGGCTACACCTTC | CASSDTTPGGGYTF
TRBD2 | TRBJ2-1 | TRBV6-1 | TGTGCCAGCAGAAGGACTAGCGGGACCAATGAGCAGTTCTTC | CASRRTSGTNEQFF
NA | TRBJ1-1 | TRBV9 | TGTGCCAGCAGCGTAGCGGGAGGGAACACTGAAGCTTTCTTT | CASSVAGGNTEAFF
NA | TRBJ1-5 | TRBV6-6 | TGTGCCAGCAGTCCGGGATGGGGGCGGTTCAATCAGCCCCAGCATTTT | CASSPGWGRFNQPQHF
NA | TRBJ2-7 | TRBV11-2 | TGTGCCAGCAGCTTAGATCAGGGTGCCACCTACGAGCAGTACTTC | CASSLDQGATYEQYF
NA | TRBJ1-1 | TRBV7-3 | TGTGCCAGCAGCTTACTTACAGCGGAGAACACTGAAGCTTTCTTT | CASSLLTAENTEAFF
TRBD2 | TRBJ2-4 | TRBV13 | TGTGCCAGCAGCGTCCCAACCGGGACTAGCGGGAGTGTTGAAAACATTCAGTACTTC | CASSVPTGTSGSVENIQYF
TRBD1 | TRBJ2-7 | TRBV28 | TGTGCCACCAAGACACAGGGGGCCCACGAGCAGTACTTC | CATKTQGAHEQYF
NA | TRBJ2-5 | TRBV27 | TGTGCCAGCAGTTTATCGGGTAGGCGGGAGACCCAGTACTTC | CASSLSGRRETQYF
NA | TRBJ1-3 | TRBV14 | TGTGCCAGCAGCCAAGCCCTGGGGAGGGGAAACACCATATATTTT | CASSQALGRGNTIYF
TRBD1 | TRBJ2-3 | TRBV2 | TGTGCCAGCCGGAGACCGGGACAGATTCGCACAGATACGCAGTATTTT | CASRRPGQIRTDTQYF
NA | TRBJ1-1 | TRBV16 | TGTGCCAGCAGCCTTCTTAGAAACACTGAAGCTTTCTTT | CASSLLRNTEAFF
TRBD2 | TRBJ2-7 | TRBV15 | TGTGCCACCAGCATGCGGACTAGCGGTTACGAGCAGTACTTC | CATSMRTSGYEQYF